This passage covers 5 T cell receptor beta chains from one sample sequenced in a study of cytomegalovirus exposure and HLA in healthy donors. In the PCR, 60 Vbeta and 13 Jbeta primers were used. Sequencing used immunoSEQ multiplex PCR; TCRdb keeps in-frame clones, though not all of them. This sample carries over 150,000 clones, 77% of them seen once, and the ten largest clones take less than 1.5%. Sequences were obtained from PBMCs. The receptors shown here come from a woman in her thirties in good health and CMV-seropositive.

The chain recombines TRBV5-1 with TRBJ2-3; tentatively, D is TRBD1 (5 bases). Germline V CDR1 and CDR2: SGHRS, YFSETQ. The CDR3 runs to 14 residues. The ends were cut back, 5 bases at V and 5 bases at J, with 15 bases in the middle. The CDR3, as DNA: TGCGCCAGCAGTACCCGCCAGGGCGGAGATACGCAGTATTTT. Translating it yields CASSTRQGGDTQYF.

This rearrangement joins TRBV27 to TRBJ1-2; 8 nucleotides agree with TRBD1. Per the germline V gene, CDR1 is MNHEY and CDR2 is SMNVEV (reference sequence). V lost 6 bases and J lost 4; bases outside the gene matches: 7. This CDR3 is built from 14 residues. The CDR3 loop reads CASSPGGAGYGYTF. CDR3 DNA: TGTGCCAGCAGCCCAGGGGGCGCTGGCTATGGCTACACCTTC.

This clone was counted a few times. CDR3 DNA sequence: TGTGCCAGTAGTACCAAACTAGGGTGGAGCTACGAGCAGTACTTC. Amino acids: CASSTKLGWSYEQYF. The J gene is TRBJ2-7, the V gene TRBV19; maybe TRBD2 (5 bases). Trimming removed 4 bases from V and 3 bases from J, with 16 bases in between. This CDR3 comprises 15 residues. CDR1 and CDR2 from the germline V gene are LNHDA and SQIVND (reference sequence). The variable domain in full, completed from reference TRBV19 and TRBJ2-7, reads DGGITQSPKYLFRKEGQNVTLSCEQNLNHDAMYWYRQDPGQGLRLIYYSQIVNDFQKGDIAEGYSVSREKKESFPLTVTSAQKNPTAFYLCASSTKLGWSYEQYFGPGTRLTVT.

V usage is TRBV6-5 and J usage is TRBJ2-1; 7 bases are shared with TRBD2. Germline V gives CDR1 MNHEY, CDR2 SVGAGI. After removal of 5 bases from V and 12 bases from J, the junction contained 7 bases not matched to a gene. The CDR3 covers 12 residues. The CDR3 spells CASSQASGPQFF. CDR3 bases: TGTGCCAGCAGTCAAGCTAGCGGACCGCAGTTCTTC.

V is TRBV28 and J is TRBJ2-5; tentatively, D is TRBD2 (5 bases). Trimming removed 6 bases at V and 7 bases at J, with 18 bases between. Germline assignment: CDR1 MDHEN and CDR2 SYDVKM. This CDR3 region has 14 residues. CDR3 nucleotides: TGTGCCAGCAGCACCCGAGGAGGTCCCCGGACCCAGTACTTC. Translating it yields CASSTRGGPRTQYF.